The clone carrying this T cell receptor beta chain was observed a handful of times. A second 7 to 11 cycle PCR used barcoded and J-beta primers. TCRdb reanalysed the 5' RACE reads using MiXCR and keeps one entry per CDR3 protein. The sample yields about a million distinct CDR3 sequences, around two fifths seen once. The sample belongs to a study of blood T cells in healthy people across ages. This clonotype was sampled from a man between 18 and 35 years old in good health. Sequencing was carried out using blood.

The CDR3 loop is CASSGIGGGRTGELFF. The CDR3 DNA sequence: TGTGCCAGCAGTGGGATTGGTGGGGGCCGCACCGGGGAGCTGTTTTTT. The rearrangement uses TRBV25-1 and TRBJ2-2, with D perhaps matching TRBD1 (6 bases). CDR3 length: 16 amino acids. Deletions cut 4 bases from V and 4 bases from J, with 16 bases between. CDR1 MGHDK and CDR2 SYGVNS come from the germline V gene.